The rows below give T cell receptor beta chains drawn from one sample of a study of cytomegalovirus exposure and HLA in healthy donors. Here immunoSEQ multiplex PCR was the method, and the copy in TCRdb shows in-frame clones only, minus some. The sample carries some 110,000 clones, approximately 76% recorded once. Sequencing input: PBMCs. Receptors originate from a woman aged 18-35 years in good health and CMV-seropositive. Both conserved end residues are part of each CDR3. The order of the fields is V gene, J gene, CDR3 length, CDR3 protein.

>TRBV5-6|TRBJ1-1|14
CASSSGTGGTEAFF
>TRBV7-9|TRBJ2-1|15
CASSSPSGVYNEQFF
>TRBV7-6|TRBJ2-1|15
CASSTSGSSYNEQFF
>TRBV6-5|TRBJ1-1|13
CATQGQANTEAFF
>TRBV19|TRBJ2-3|16
CASSPPKTGVGDTQYF
>TRBV15|TRBJ2-1|16
CATSRDELAGYNEQFF
>TRBV7-3|TRBJ2-1|15
CASSQTGVENNEQFF
>TRBV20-1|TRBJ2-1|11
CSVWDYPNAFF
>TRBV6-1|TRBJ2-7|16
CASSAEGGESSYEQYF
>TRBV4-1|TRBJ2-2|13
CASSQVLTGELFF
>TRBV6-1|TRBJ1-2|12
CASTGHVGGYTF
>TRBV28|TRBJ2-2|18
CASSLRLGAGGNTGELFF
>TRBV7-9|TRBJ1-4|13
CASSLNGWEKLFF
>TRBV2|TRBJ1-3|15
CASSGGGSSGNTIYF
>TRBV30|TRBJ2-7|13
CAWSGAGTYEQYF
>TRBV9|TRBJ1-2|15
CASSVAGELDYGYTF
>TRBV2|TRBJ2-3|11
CASSDTNTQYF
>TRBV28|TRBJ1-5|15
CASSLPTGSNQPQHF
>TRBV6-4|TRBJ2-3|15
CASSETSGGTDTQYF
>TRBV11-2|TRBJ2-7|14
CASSFGQGSYEQYF
>TRBV11-3|TRBJ2-2|13
CASSFKNTGELFF
>TRBV6-1|TRBJ1-2|14
CASSEIKGAYGYTF
>TRBV11-2|TRBJ2-7|15
CASSLEFGDTYEQYF
>TRBV6-6|TRBJ1-1|14
CASSTRTGNTEAFF
>TRBV27|TRBJ2-1|12
CASSLSGNEQFF
>TRBV11-3|TRBJ2-6|19
CASSLGVGGFGSGANVLTF
>TRBV9|TRBJ2-3|14
CASSVYGSTDTQYF
>TRBV25-1|TRBJ1-5|13
CASSPVNDQPQHF
>TRBV9|TRBJ2-3|16
CASSLGLAGRTDTQYF
>TRBV28|TRBJ2-2|19
CASSFGGLAGRTNTGELFF
>TRBV28|TRBJ2-7|11
CASSLPGIEVF
>TRBV5-6|TRBJ2-1|16
CASSFDLAAGGNEQFF
>TRBV2|TRBJ1-5|13
CASTPNSNQPQHF
>TRBV14|TRBJ2-1|17
CASSQRGGGGPGNEQFF
>TRBV28|TRBJ2-5|13
CASSLTGPQTQYF
>TRBV11-3|TRBJ2-7|14
CASSTDVGSGEQYF
>TRBV25-1|TRBJ1-4|12
CASTGSVEKLFF
>TRBV12-5|TRBJ1-5|15
CASGLGQGAAQPQHF
>TRBV9|TRBJ2-3|16
CASSVEGTGVTDTQYF
>TRBV2|TRBJ2-5|16
CASSRGTSGNQETQYF
>TRBV5-3|TRBJ2-7|13
CARRGGGRYEQYF
>TRBV2|TRBJ1-2|14
CASSEQGDDYGYTF
>TRBV10-2|TRBJ2-2|13
CASSGQYTGELFF
>TRBV28|TRBJ1-2|14
CASSPGQQSYGYTF
>TRBV6-4|TRBJ2-2|15
CASSDLGADTGELFF
>TRBV19|TRBJ2-1|15
CASSIIQGSYNEQFF
>TRBV19|TRBJ1-1|13
CASQGLGDTEAFF
>TRBV28|TRBJ1-5|15
CASRHGTGTGQPQHF